These T cell receptor beta chains were read from a single sample in a study of blood T cell repertoires in COVID-19. TCRdb keeps only in-frame clones here, not all; method: immunoSEQ multiplex PCR. The sample yields about 170,000 clones, approximately 90% seen once. Sequences were obtained from peripheral blood. The receptors shown here come from a man aged 18 to 29 with COVID-19, enrolled during active disease. Each CDR3 is given with its conserved first and last residue. Each record gives: D gene, V gene, J gene, clone size, CDR3 protein, CDR3 DNA. A D gene is named only where the DNA matches it firmly. Clone size appears in some rows only: once, few, many, or a class for an expanded clone.

TRBD2	TRBV2	TRBJ2-5	-	CASSDRTSFLGWGETQYF	TGTGCCAGCAGTGATAGGACTAGCTTCCTAGGGTGGGGAGAGACCCAGTACTTC
-	TRBV5-1	TRBJ2-1	-	CASSLGQTYEQFF	TGCGCCAGCAGCTTGGGACAGACTTATGAGCAGTTCTTC
-	TRBV19	TRBJ1-1	-	CASSIQANTEAFF	TGTGCCAGTAGTATTCAGGCGAACACTGAAGCTTTCTTT
-	TRBV28	TRBJ2-1	-	CASSFSGSEQFF	TGTGCCAGCAGTTTCAGTGGGAGTGAGCAGTTCTTC
-	TRBV10-3	TRBJ1-2	-	CAISEGRDGYTF	TGTGCCATCAGTGAGGGCAGGGATGGCTACACCTTC
-	TRBV19	TRBJ1-5	-	CASSISGLGWGAQHF	TGTGCCAGTAGTATATCAGGTCTGGGGTGGGGAGCCCAGCATTTT
-	TRBV18	TRBJ1-4	once	CASSPPPGVNEKLLF	TGTGCCAGCTCACCACCCCCGGGGGTTAATGAAAAACTGCTTTTT
-	TRBV7-3	TRBJ2-7	-	CASSLTYGSDYEQYF	TGTGCCAGCAGCTTAACGTACGGTAGCGACTACGAGCAGTACTTC
-	TRBV9	TRBJ1-2	-	CASSGGPAGANYGYTF	TGTGCCAGCAGCGGGGGACCGGCGGGGGCTAACTATGGCTACACCTTC
-	TRBV29-1	TRBJ1-2	few	CSVQPQATYGYTF	TGCAGCGTCCAGCCCCAGGCCACCTATGGCTACACCTTC
TRBD2	TRBV6-2/TRBV6-3	TRBJ2-7	-	CASSDPGLASSSYEQYF	TGTGCCAGCAGTGATCCGGGACTAGCGTCTAGCTCCTACGAGCAGTACTTC
TRBD1	TRBV6-5	TRBJ1-4	-	CASSRRDRGKKLFF	TGTGCCAGCAGCCGCCGGGACAGGGGGAAAAAACTGTTTTTT
-	TRBV7-2	TRBJ1-3	-	CASSPGPLTAGNTIYF	TGTGCCAGCAGCCCAGGGCCCCTGACAGCTGGAAACACCATATATTTT
TRBD1	TRBV9	TRBJ1-5	once	CASSGTGGLSNQPQHF	TGTGCCAGCAGCGGGACAGGGGGGCTTAGCAATCAGCCCCAGCATTTT
-	TRBV10-3	TRBJ1-2	-	CAISESLKGSDGYTF	TGTGCCATCAGTGAGTCTTTAAAGGGGTCTGATGGCTACACCTTC
TRBD1	TRBV24-1	TRBJ2-4	-	CATRGLGTGGSKWAKNIQYF	TGTGCCACCCGTGGACTGGGAACAGGGGGGTCTAAATGGGCCAAAAACATTCAGTACTTC
-	TRBV9	TRBJ2-1	-	CASRGDSRPLLF	TGTGCCAGCAGGGGGGACTCCCGTCCCCTCCTCTTC
TRBD2	TRBV7-7	TRBJ2-1	-	CASRQLAGGFTTRYNEQFF	TGTGCCAGCAGACAACTAGCGGGAGGTTTCACTACCCGCTACAATGAGCAGTTCTTC
-	TRBV20-1	TRBJ2-2	once	CSASHLDREAGELFF	TGCAGTGCTAGTCATCTCGACAGGGAGGCCGGGGAGCTGTTTTTT
TRBD1	TRBV9	TRBJ1-2	-	CASSVTDRGYGYTF	TGTGCCAGCAGCGTAACCGACAGGGGGTATGGCTACACCTTC
TRBD2	TRBV4-2	TRBJ2-2	-	CASTPLWTSGRAQAGELFF	TGTGCCAGCACCCCCCTTTGGACTAGCGGGAGGGCCCAGGCCGGGGAGCTGTTTTTT
-	TRBV6-2/TRBV6-3	TRBJ2-7	-	CASSPASRSSYEQYF	TGTGCCAGCAGTCCCGCTTCCCGGAGCTCCTACGAGCAGTACTTC
-	TRBV19	TRBJ2-1	-	CASRSQGTYNEQFF	TGTGCCAGTAGGTCACAGGGAACCTACAATGAGCAGTTCTTC
TRBD1	TRBV4-3	TRBJ2-7	once	CASSQRRDRGYEQYF	TGCGCCAGCAGCCAGCGCCGGGACAGGGGATACGAGCAGTACTTC
-	TRBV5-1	TRBJ2-3	-	CASSFGQNADTQYF	TGCGCCAGCAGCTTCGGACAGAACGCAGATACGCAGTATTTT
-	TRBV6-2/TRBV6-3	TRBJ2-7	-	CASSLGLVSYEQYF	TGTGCCAGCAGTCTAGGACTCGTCTCCTACGAGCAGTACTTC
-	TRBV6-4	TRBJ2-2	-	CASSDSSRGSTGELFF	TGTGCCAGCAGTGACTCTAGCAGAGGGTCCACCGGGGAGCTGTTTTTT
TRBD1	TRBV19	TRBJ1-6	-	CASSIGGQNSPLHF	TGTGCCAGTAGTATAGGGGGACAGAATTCACCCCTCCACTTT
-	TRBV10-3	TRBJ2-7	-	CAISVQAAYEQYF	TGTGCCATCAGTGTGCAGGCCGCCTACGAGCAGTACTTC
TRBD2	TRBV9	TRBJ2-1	-	CASSATSGDNEQFF	TGTGCCAGCAGCGCGACTAGCGGAGACAATGAGCAGTTCTTC
-	TRBV4-3	TRBJ1-1	-	CASSQEQGGTEAFF	TGCGCCAGCAGCCAAGAACAGGGCGGCACTGAAGCTTTCTTT
-	TRBV7-9	TRBJ2-7	-	CASRSTTGYEQYF	TGTGCCAGCAGGTCAACCACAGGTTACGAGCAGTACTTC
-	TRBV28	TRBJ1-2	few	CASSLALQNYGYTF	TGTGCCAGCAGTTTAGCTTTACAGAACTATGGCTACACCTTC
-	TRBV18	TRBJ2-7	-	CASSLDRYEQYF	TGTGCCAGCTCACTGGACAGATACGAGCAGTACTTC
TRBD1	TRBV24-1	TRBJ2-1	-	CATSESLTGNEQFF	TGTGCCACCAGTGAATCCTTGACAGGGAATGAGCAGTTCTTC
-	TRBV5-1	TRBJ2-1	once	CASSLPPRGVSYNEQFF	TGCGCCAGCAGCCTGCCCCCCAGGGGAGTTTCCTACAATGAGCAGTTCTTC
-	TRBV24-1	TRBJ2-4	-	CATSDPDRENIQYF	TGTGCCACCAGTGATCCTGACCGGGAAAACATTCAGTACTTC
TRBD2	TRBV6-1	TRBJ2-3	medium-sized	CASSEAAGGPDTQYF	TGTGCCAGCAGTGAAGCAGCGGGAGGGCCAGATACGCAGTATTTT
TRBD1	TRBV6-5	TRBJ1-4	-	CASSFDRGRLFF	TGTGCCAGCAGTTTCGACAGGGGGAGGCTGTTTTTT
-	TRBV19	TRBJ1-3	-	CASSMGAATLGNTIYF	TGTGCCAGTAGTATGGGAGCTGCGACACTCGGAAACACCATATATTTT
TRBD2	TRBV15	TRBJ2-1	-	CATSSRTSGSYNEQFF	TGTGCCACCAGCTCTCGGACTAGCGGCTCCTACAATGAGCAGTTCTTC
-	TRBV3-1/TRBV3-2	TRBJ2-5	-	CASSQMSILKTQYF	TGTGCCAGCAGCCAGATGAGTATTCTTAAGACCCAGTACTTC
TRBD2	TRBV5-4	TRBJ2-5	-	CASRNLAGGPRETQYF	TGTGCCAGCAGAAATCTAGCGGGAGGGCCGCGGGAGACCCAGTACTTC
TRBD1	TRBV15	TRBJ2-1	-	CATSRGLTGTGEFF	TGTGCCACCAGCAGGGGGCTTACCGGGACAGGGGAGTTCTTC
TRBD1	TRBV6-2/TRBV6-3	TRBJ1-2	-	CASSGPGGLDYGYTF	TGTGCCAGCAGCGGCCCAGGGGGCTTAGACTATGGCTACACCTTC
TRBD1	TRBV5-1	TRBJ1-1	-	CASSLDRGTGTNTEAFF	TGCGCCAGCAGCTTGGATCGTGGGACAGGGACGAACACTGAAGCTTTCTTT
-	TRBV28	TRBJ2-7	-	CASSLWGSRGKRSYEQYF	TGTGCCAGCAGTTTATGGGGAAGCCGGGGAAAGAGGTCCTACGAGCAGTACTTC
TRBD2	TRBV7-9	TRBJ2-2	once	CASSLAQIAGVPTGELFF	TGTGCCAGCAGCTTAGCGCAAATAGCGGGAGTGCCCACCGGGGAGCTGTTTTTT
-	TRBV21-1	TRBJ1-3	-	CASGLNTIYF	TGTGCCAGCGGGCTAAACACCATATATTTT
-	TRBV11-2	TRBJ1-1	-	CASSLVRDGAEAFF	TGTGCCAGCAGCTTAGTGCGGGACGGGGCTGAAGCTTTCTTT
-	TRBV7-9	TRBJ2-3	-	CASSSLQGGTDTQYF	TGTGCCAGCAGCTCCTTACAGGGTGGGACAGATACGCAGTATTTT
-	TRBV28	TRBJ2-3	-	CASSGLGTDTQYF	TGTGCCAGCAGTGGACTCGGCACAGATACGCAGTATTTT
TRBD1	TRBV19	TRBJ2-7	-	CASGDRFSYEQYF	TGTGCCAGCGGGGACAGATTCTCCTACGAGCAGTACTTC